The sequence of this T cell receptor (beta chain) was determined in a study of beta chain features in type 1 diabetes. Points from the study as a whole: Insertions were fewer and deletions more numerous at VDJ junctions in type 1 diabetes patients. Moderate but significant shortening of TCRB CDR3s was recorded in all four CD4+ subsets from Type 1 diabetes patients.

Notes on this clone: Its cognate antigen is unknown. Other nucleotide sequences from this sample produce the same CDR3.

Investigators reverse transcribed all isolated RNA, so they sequenced expressed TCRB transcripts. TCRdb's copy holds only in-frame clones and misses some; the assay was immunoSEQ multiplex PCR. The sample gives some 240,000 clones, 9.5% to 13% of which show up once; less than 1.5% is in the top ten. Germline V CDR1 and CDR2: MDHEN, SYDVKM. The CDR3 is made up of 13 amino acids. Trimming removed 3 bases from V and 3 bases from J, with 8 bases in between. Each of the sorted populations had a purity greater than 98%. This clonotype originated in a man younger than 35 in good health. The genes are TRBV28 and TRBJ2-5; D is possibly TRBD1 (5 bases). The material sequenced was central memory CD4+ T cells from blood. The CDR3 region is CASSLPGKETQYF. The CDR3 nucleotides read TGTGCCAGCAGTTTGCCAGGGAAAGAGACCCAGTACTTC.